One and the same sample provided the 22 T cell receptor beta chains below, sequenced in a study of TIL therapy for anti-PD-1-resistant metastatic lung cancer. The immunoSEQ assay was v3. Profiling relied on immunoSEQ multiplex PCR, and the TCRdb table lists in-frame clones only, not all of them. The sample carries 50,000 or so clones, roughly 85% recorded once. The sample's time point: pre-treatment sample, taken before nivolumab and TIL therapy. This specimen was blood, taken at baseline. The receptors come from a woman between 30 and 80 years old with non-small cell lung cancer.

The chain combines TRBV30 with TRBJ2-3; maybe TRBD1 (5 bases). Trimming shortened V by 4 bases and J by 2 bases, and 22 bases separated the two germline ends. Germline CDR1 GTSNPN, CDR2 SVGIG (reference sequence). This CDR3 is built from 17 residues. CDR3 nucleotide sequence: TGTGCCTGGAACTCAAGGGGCCTGCTTTACTTCACAGATACGCAGTATTTT. It yields the protein CAWNSRGLLYFTDTQYF.

The V call is TRBV4-2, the J call TRBJ2-3; 8 positions agree with TRBD2. Germline CDR1 LGHNA, CDR2 YNFKEQ. The CDR3 contains 17 residues. J was trimmed by 5 bases and V by 4 bases; bases with no gene match: 14. CDR3 in DNA: TGTGCCAGCAGCCGCCATCAGCGGGAGCGGTCGGAAGATACGCAGTATTTT. As protein: CASSRHQRERSEDTQYF.

This chain connects TRBV11-2 to TRBJ1-5; D unclear. The CDR3 runs 17 residues. From germline, CDR1 is SGHAT and CDR2 FQNNGV. The ends were cut back, 1 base at V and 0 bases at J, with 13 bases in the middle. This chain's CDR3 is CASSLGVAENSNQPQHF. CDR3 DNA: TGTGCCAGCAGCTTAGGAGTCGCAGAGAATAGCAATCAGCCCCAGCATTTT.

The V gene is TRBV6-6, the J gene TRBJ2-5; no reliable D call. The CDR3 runs to 13 residues. Germline V lookup: CDR1 MNHNY, CDR2 SVGAGI (reference sequence). Trimming stripped 0 bases from V and 5 bases from J, with 7 bases between. The CDR3 DNA reads TGTGCCAGCAGTTACTCGCCGCGGGAGACCCAGTACTTC. This sequence encodes CASSYSPRETQYF.

The rearrangement joins TRBV7-2 to TRBJ1-4; TRBD1 matches 10 bases. The J segment lost 6 bases and the V segment lost 4 bases, leaving 8 bases of the junction unmatched. The CDR3 runs 16 residues. Germline V lookup: CDR1 SGHTA, CDR2 FQGNSA. The CDR3 loop reads CASSSARTGGYEKLFF. The CDR3, as DNA: TGTGCCAGCAGCTCGGCAAGGACAGGGGGTTATGAAAAACTGTTTTTT.

The J gene is TRBJ2-5, the V gene TRBV28, with TRBD1 matching 7 bases. This CDR3 region has 17 residues. CDR1 and CDR2 from the germline V gene are MDHEN and SYDVKM. The V segment lost 2 bases and the J segment 2 bases; nucleotides outside the gene matches: 11. The CDR3 spells CASSLPYRGRRQETQYF. In DNA, the CDR3 is TGTGCCAGCAGTTTACCCTACAGGGGAAGGCGGCAAGAGACCCAGTACTTC. The whole variable domain, remainder taken from reference TRBV28 and TRBJ2-5, is DVKVTQSSRYLVKRTGEKVFLECVQDMDHENMFWYRQDPGLGLRLIYFSYDVKMKEKGDIPEGYSVSREKKERFSLILESASTNQTSMYLCASSLPYRGRRQETQYFGPGTRLLVL.

This sequence joins TRBV5-4 and TRBJ1-4; 8 bases match TRBD1. The CDR3 loop spans 16 amino acids. The germline V gene has CDR1 SGHNT and CDR2 YYREEE (reference sequence). Germline trimming cut 0 bases from V and 1 base from J; bases unmatched to any gene: 2. CDR3 nucleotides: TGTGCCAGCAGCTTGGCAGGGGGCGGAACTAATGAAAAACTGTTTTTT. Translation: CASSLAGGGTNEKLFF.

V is TRBV7-9 and J is TRBJ1-2; TRBD1 aligns across 8 bases. This CDR3 comprises 14 residues. Germline CDR1 and CDR2: SEHNR and FQNEAQ (reference sequence). V trimming: 7 bases; J trimming: 4 bases; junction bases outside the gene matches: 8. CDR3 bases: TGTGCCAGCATCGGGGGACAGGAACCCTATGGCTACACCTTC. Protein: CASIGGQEPYGYTF. Full variable domain (remainder filled in from reference TRBV7-9 and TRBJ1-2): DTGVSQNPRHKITKRGQNVTFRCDPISEHNRLYWYRQTLGQGPEFLTYFQNEAQLEKSRLLSDRFSAERPKGSFSTLEIQRTEQGDSAMYLCASIGGQEPYGYTFGSGTRLTVV.

This chain links TRBV6-5 with TRBJ2-2; possibly TRBD1 for D (6 bases). V was shortened by 6 bases and J by 2 bases, with 10 bases between the two germline ends. The CDR3 spans 14 residues. Germline CDR1 is MNHEY and CDR2 is SVGAGI. In DNA, the CDR3 is TGTGCCAGCAGAACGGGACAAAACACCGGGGAGCTGTTTTTT. Its protein product is CASRTGQNTGELFF.

There are a few counts of this clone. The gene calls are TRBV9 and TRBJ1-3; 8 bases align to TRBD1. Germline loops: CDR1 SGDLS, CDR2 YYNGEE. V shed 3 bases, J shed 1 base, and the junction held 15 bases outside the gene matches. The CDR3 loop spans 19 amino acids. CDR3: CASSGRRDRWGSSGNTIYF. For the CDR3, the DNA is TGTGCCAGCAGCGGCCGGCGGGACAGGTGGGGGTCGTCTGGAAACACCATATATTTT.

This chain uses TRBV4-3 with TRBJ2-3, with 11 bases aligning to TRBD2. The CDR3 extends over 17 amino acids. V lost 1 base, J lost 3 bases, and 6 bases stayed unmatched. Germline lookup yields CDR1 LGHNA and CDR2 YSLEER. The CDR3 nucleotides read TGCGCCAGCAGCCAAGGAGGTACTAGCGGGGGAACAGATACGCAGTATTTT. Translation gives CASSQGGTSGGTDTQYF.

This rearrangement joins TRBV5-1 to TRBJ2-1; 9 positions match TRBD2. The V gene end was trimmed by 3 bases and the J gene end by 7 bases; junction bases not matched to a gene: 11. Germline V gene data show CDR1 as SGHRS and CDR2 as YFSETQ. The CDR3 has 16 residues. CDR3 DNA: TGCGCCAGCAGCTACTCCCCAGCGGGAGGTACGAATGAGCAGTTCTTC. Translating gives CASSYSPAGGTNEQFF.

The V call is TRBV5-4, the J call TRBJ1-1, with D hard to call. Germline CDR1 is SGHNT and CDR2 is YYREEE (reference sequence). This CDR3 has 15 amino acids. V was trimmed by 0 bases and J by 3 bases, leaving 12 bases between them. The CDR3 spells CASSLGSPGDTEAFF. The CDR3 region has the DNA TGTGCCAGCAGCTTGGGATCTCCTGGGGACACTGAAGCTTTCTTT.

The chain has TRBV6-5 and TRBJ2-7; 9 nucleotides line up with TRBD1. The junction had 12 bases not matched to a gene; V was cut back by 6 bases and J by 6 bases. The CDR3 is 15 residues long. CDR1 and CDR2 (germline): MNHEY, SVGAGI. CDR3 nucleotides: TGTGCCAGCAGCCCGACGACAGGGGGAGTTTCCGAGCAGTACTTC. This gives the protein CASSPTTGGVSEQYF.

The V and J genes are TRBV11-3 and TRBJ2-3; 11 bases agree with TRBD2. V shed 5 bases, J shed 3 bases, and the junction held 13 bases outside the gene matches. The CDR3 spans 18 residues. CDR1 is SGHNT, CDR2 YENEEA, per germline. CDR3 sequence reads: CASSHRSGLAGLTDTQYF. CDR3 in DNA: TGTGCCAGCAGCCACAGGTCAGGACTAGCGGGTCTTACAGATACGCAGTATTTT.

In its sample, this clone was seen once. V and J are TRBV7-2 and TRBJ2-5, with 9 bases aligning to TRBD1. The V gene's germline CDR1 is SGHTA and CDR2 FQGNSA. Losses at the gene ends were 4 bases for V and 6 bases for J; bases not matched to a gene: 12. This CDR3 has 16 residues. The CDR3 region has the DNA TGTGCCAGCAGCTCACTACCGGGACAGGGCATGCAGACCCAGTACTTC. Its translation is CASSSLPGQGMQTQYF.

The chain uses TRBV5-6 and TRBJ2-7, with TRBD2 as a possible D gene (6 bases). The germline gives CDR1 SGHDT, CDR2 YYEEEE. Deletions cut 4 bases from V and 2 bases from J, with 16 bases between. The CDR3 length is 15 residues. The CDR3 loop is CASSELGGIAYEQYF. CDR3 nucleotides: TGTGCCAGCAGCGAACTGGGGGGTATTGCCTACGAGCAGTACTTC.

V is TRBV7-9 and J is TRBJ1-3; unclear D gene. From germline, CDR1 is SEHNR and CDR2 FQNEAQ (reference sequence). The CDR3 covers 13 residues. Between the trimmed V and J ends, which lost 4 bases and 2 bases, there was a span of 6 bases. The CDR3 is CASSSSPGNTIYF. The CDR3 region has the DNA TGTGCCAGCAGCTCCAGCCCTGGAAACACCATATATTTT.

The chain is built from TRBV18 and TRBJ1-2; D is possibly TRBD1 (5 bases). Trimming removed 6 bases at V and 8 bases at J, with 16 bases between. Germline CDR1 reads KGHSH; CDR2 reads LQKENI. The CDR3 consists of 13 residues. CDR3 bases: TGTGCCAGCTCCCCCCGCGACGACAGCGGCTACACCTTC. It codes for CASSPRDDSGYTF.

CDR3 nucleotide sequence: TGCGCCAGCAGCCAAGATCCGGGGGCTTTTTACAATGAGCAGTTCTTC. Translation: CASSQDPGAFYNEQFF. V usage is TRBV4-1 and J usage is TRBJ2-1; D is perhaps TRBD1 or TRBD2 (6 bases each). The CDR3 length is 16 residues. Germline V gives CDR1 MGHRA, CDR2 YSYEKL. The V and J ends lost 0 bases and 4 bases respectively, with 13 bases between them.

The chain joins TRBV5-1 to TRBJ2-1, with TRBD2 matching over 7 bases. The V gene's germline CDR1 is SGHRS and CDR2 YFSETQ. V dropped 4 bases and J dropped 0; count of bases not matched to a gene: 4. The CDR3 spans 15 residues. The CDR3 nucleotides are TGCGCCAGCAGCGCTAGCGGAAGCTCCTACAATGAGCAGTTCTTC. Protein: CASSASGSSYNEQFF.

This clone was observed a single time. The chain couples TRBV5-8 to TRBJ2-2; no definite D call. Germline CDR1 is SGHTS and CDR2 is YDEGEE. The CDR3 totals 16 residues. V was shortened by 0 bases and J by 4 bases, with 13 bases between the two germline ends. The CDR3 loop is CASSLEARIGTGELFF. The CDR3 DNA is TGTGCCAGCAGCTTGGAGGCTAGGATTGGCACCGGGGAGCTGTTTTTT.